This entry describes one T cell receptor (beta chain). No antigen is known for it. The sample holds no much larger clone one base away, and base qualities are not on file. Reads for this sample came from an Illumina HiSeq 1500. TCRdb applied fastp at Q25 and MiXCR to the public reads, then kept only in-frame beta chains. Each record represents a unique CDR3 protein, reported with the most common genes and DNA among its rows. For this sample the table gives roughly 720,000 distinct CDR3 sequences, of which roughly 35% were detected only once. Clones ranked in the top ten supply 2.5% to 3% of the sample. This sample stems from a study of T cell repertoires in cytomegalovirus infection (dated by TCRdb to the late 2010s). Looking at the study overall: Donor HLA type was relevant to the analysis, as public TCR beta signatures indicated carriage of CMV infection together with the matching HLA type.

Broad study findings and their caveats: The ex vivo response was dominated by HLA-C-restricted CMV-specific TCR beta clonotypes, which also provided the single most frequent clonotype in two of eight donors. In both this cohort and an independent roughly 400-donor cohort, the cumulative frequency of public TCR beta family members distinguished carriers of CMV infection plus the relevant HLA type.

This TCR came from a human donor in good health (CMV status not recorded). Some clones in this sample may be carry-over from other donors' samples. What was sequenced was PBMCs.

In nucleotides, the sequence is TGTGCCAGCAGTTTAAACTACAGGGTCACAGATACGCAGTATTTT. This encodes CASSLNYRVTDTQYF. The sequence joins TRBV28 to TRBJ2-3; a tentative D call is TRBD1 (6 bases match). V drops 2 bases and J drops 2 bases, leaving 11 bases in between. Per the germline V gene, MDHEN is the CDR1 and SYDVKM is the CDR2. Measured from the cysteine to the phenylalanine, the CDR3 is 15 residues long. The DNA shown is the 45-base CDR3, in frame from base 1.